Sequencing of this TCR beta chain was carried out in a study of blood T cell repertoires in COVID-19. On the study more broadly: Samples taken during acute and convalescent COVID-19 were collected in the United States, Italy and Spain. Sources were T cells, B-cell-depleted T cells, or PBMCs; the material itself was cDNA or gDNA.

This CDR3 is 14 amino acids long. Per germline, CDR1 MGHRA and CDR2 YSYEKL. The V segment lost 5 bases and the J segment 6 bases; nucleotides outside the gene matches: 7. Original data processing: How many nucleated cells were present was estimated from reference gene primer amplification. Sequenced by immunoSEQ multiplex PCR; TCRdb stores in-frame clones only, minus some. The V and J calls and the clone size are those of that table, but D and trimming were determined from the DNA. The sample includes 250,000 to 300,000 clones, 82% of them seen just once. The V and J genes are TRBV4-1 and TRBJ2-7; 10 nucleotides agree with TRBD2. The specimen was peripheral blood. The sequence was collected from a young woman with acute or convalescent COVID-19. The CDR3 bases are TGCGCCAGCAGCGCCTCCGGGACTAGCGTCGAGCAGTACTTC. This gives the protein CASSASGTSVEQYF.